The TCR beta chain under discussion was sequenced for a study of OX40 agonist ivuxolimab in advanced cancers. Study in general: An agonistic anti-OX40 (CD134) antibody, ivuxolimab, was used to treat the patients.

Profiling relied on immunoSEQ multiplex PCR, and the TCRdb table lists in-frame clones only, not all of them. The repertoire includes about 49,000 clones, 85% of them detected once, and just over 20% sits in the top ten. The CDR3 has 19 amino acids. Germline CDR1 and CDR2: MNHEY and SMNVEV (reference sequence). Trimming took 5 bases from V and 6 from J; bases not matched to a gene: 22. The chain has TRBV27 and TRBJ2-3; 8 bases are shared with TRBD1. Sequencing was performed on CD4+ or CD8+ T cells sorted from blood, taken in a trial of the OX40 agonist ivuxolimab. The receptor was derived from an adult with an advanced solid tumor such as melanoma, head and neck, liver or kidney cancer. CDR3 sequence reads: CASSRDNTGGGYGSDTQYF. Here the CDR3 DNA reads TGTGCCAGCAGTCGCGATAACACAGGGGGTGGGTACGGGTCGGATACGCAGTATTTT.